This TCR beta chain is from a study of blood T cell repertoires in COVID-19. CDR1 is SGDLS, CDR2 YYNGEE, per germline. The length of the CDR3 is 15 residues. V dropped 4 bases and J dropped 3; count of bases not matched to a gene: 5. Here immunoSEQ multiplex PCR was the method, and the copy in TCRdb shows in-frame clones only, minus some. The data show 25,000 to 35,000 clones, with about 90% seen just once and 20% to 30% held by the top ten. The clonotype was recovered from a human donor in a cohort sampled during active COVID-19. The V and J genes are TRBV9 and TRBJ1-4; 8 bases match TRBD1. Input material: peripheral blood. CDR3 sequence: CASSLRDRPNEKLFF. Written as DNA, the CDR3 is TGTGCCAGCAGCCTCCGGGACAGGCCTAATGAAAAACTGTTTTTT.